This T cell receptor beta chain is from a study of cytomegalovirus exposure and HLA in healthy donors. Primers: 60 Vbeta forward and 13 Jbeta reverse. Clones were sequenced by immunoSEQ multiplex PCR, and TCRdb holds only the in-frame ones, with some missing. The repertoire holds some 150,000 clones, with 80% to 90% as singletons. Germline values: CDR1 SGHNT, CDR2 YYREEE (reference sequence). V dropped 4 bases and J dropped 4; count of bases not matched to a gene: 5. The CDR3 spans 15 residues. This chain uses TRBV5-4 with TRBJ2-2; 9 nucleotides agree with TRBD1. Sequenced: PBMCs. This TCR came from a woman aged 18-29 years in good health and CMV-seronegative. The CDR3 sequence is CASSGDRDGTGELFF. DNA for the CDR3: TGTGCCAGCAGCGGGGACAGGGACGGCACCGGGGAGCTGTTTTTT. Combining the CDR3 with reference TRBV5-4 and TRBJ2-2 gives the whole variable domain ETGVTQSPTHLIKTRGQQVTLRCSSQSGHNTVSWYQQALGQGPQFIFQYYREEENGRGNFPPRFSGLQFPNYSSELNVNALELDDSALYLCASSGDRDGTGELFFGEGSRLTVL.